This is a list of T cell receptor beta chains from one sample in a study of metastatic and nonmetastatic thyroid tumors. MiXCR re-clonotyped the PCR reads for TCRdb. The data hold around 25,000 clones, with 14% to 15% observed a single time. The sample was blood. Every receptor here comes from a female donor with papillary thyroid cancer or a benign thyroid nodule (not recorded which). Some clones in this sample may be carry-over from other donors' samples. Each CDR3 is given with its conserved first and last residue. The D gene is left open where the match is weak. Part of the rows lack a size; the others show once, few, many or a class for expanded clones.

V gene	D gene	clone size	J gene	CDR3 DNA	CDR3 protein
TRBV28	.	many	TRBJ2-4	TGTGCCATCAGGGACTCACAAAACATTCAGTACTTC	CAIRDSQNIQYF
TRBV27	.	many	TRBJ2-1	TGTGCCAGCAGTTCTTATCGGAGGAGCTCCTACAATGAGCAGTTCTTC	CASSSYRRSSYNEQFF
TRBV28	TRBD1	few	TRBJ2-2	TGTGCCAGCAGTACACCACTCGACAGGGCCGGGGAGCTGTTTTTT	CASSTPLDRAGELFF
TRBV7-8	.	.	TRBJ2-7	TGTGCCAGCAGCTTAGCCGCCGGGGGCTCCTCCTACGAGCAGTACTTC	CASSLAAGGSSYEQYF
TRBV7-9	.	many	TRBJ2-2	TGTGCCAGCAGCTTAGTCCCAATAACGGGAAGGTCGAACACCGGGGAGCTGTTTTTT	CASSLVPITGRSNTGELFF
TRBV10-1	.	few	TRBJ1-5	TGCGCCAGCAGTGAGTCTAGGGTGAATCAGCCCCAGCATTTT	CASSESRVNQPQHF
TRBV6-5	TRBD1	medium-sized	TRBJ2-1	TGTGCCAGCAGTTACGGACAGGGGGCCTACAATGAGCAGTTCTTC	CASSYGQGAYNEQFF
TRBV28	.	many	TRBJ1-5	TGTGCCAGCAGTTTGAACAGCAATCAGCCCCAGCATTTT	CASSLNSNQPQHF
TRBV25-1	.	.	TRBJ2-7	TGTGCCAGCAGTGAGTTCGTGTACGATCAGTACTTC	CASSEFVYDQYF
TRBV19	.	many	TRBJ1-1	TGTGCCAGTAGCCAAGCCGTCTTACTCGGCGCAATGAACACTGAAGCTTTCTTT	CASSQAVLLGAMNTEAFF
TRBV7-9	.	many	TRBJ2-7	TGTGCCAGCAGCATTGGACAGTCTGCGGCCTACGAGCAGTACTTC	CASSIGQSAAYEQYF
TRBV27	.	few	TRBJ2-2	TGTGCCAGCAGTTCCGCGGGACGGAACACCGGGGAGATGTTTTTT	CASSSAGRNTGEMFF
TRBV30	TRBD2	many	TRBJ2-7	TGTGCCTGGGCGGGAGGGCTTCGGAGTGAGCAGTACTTC	CAWAGGLRSEQYF
TRBV6-2/TRBV6-3	.	.	TRBJ2-2	TGTGCCAGCAGTTACCGATTTCATAGCACCGGGGAGCTGTTTTTT	CASSYRFHSTGELFF
TRBV6-2/TRBV6-3	TRBD1	.	TRBJ1-2	TGTGCCAGCAGAGGTTTAAACAGGGGGCTCTATGGCTACACCTTC	CASRGLNRGLYGYTF
TRBV6-4	TRBD2	few	TRBJ2-2	TGTGCCAGCAGTCCTAGCAGCGGGAGCTTCGGGGAGCTGTTTTTT	CASSPSSGSFGELFF
TRBV5-1	TRBD1	many	TRBJ1-1	TGCGCCAGCAGCATTGGAGGGACAGGGGGGACTGAAGCTTTCTTT	CASSIGGTGGTEAFF
TRBV11-2	TRBD1	many	TRBJ1-5	TGTGCCAGCAGCTTGTCAGGACAGGGCAATCAGCCCCAGCATTTT	CASSLSGQGNQPQHF
TRBV11-1	.	.	TRBJ2-2	TGTGCCAGCAGCTTAGGAGGCCAGGGTGACACCGGGGAGCTGTTTTTT	CASSLGGQGDTGELFF
TRBV3-1	TRBD2	many	TRBJ2-5	TGTGCCAGCAGCCTCACCTGGTCCGCGGGAGGCGTCGCGACCCAGTACTTC	CASSLTWSAGGVATQYF
TRBV10-1	.	medium-sized	TRBJ1-6	TGCGCCAGCAGTGATACGGCTGGGGGAGGTAATTCACCCCTCCACTTT	CASSDTAGGGNSPLHF
TRBV7-9	.	many	TRBJ2-1	TGTGCCAGCAGCTTAGCTGAATCACACAATGAGCAGTTCTTC	CASSLAESHNEQFF
TRBV7-9	.	many	TRBJ2-5	TGTGCCAGCAGCCAGGCAGGGCTCCTTCAGGAGACCCAGTACTTC	CASSQAGLLQETQYF
TRBV30	TRBD2	many	TRBJ2-3	TGTGCCTGGAGTGTAGCGGGAGGGCCAGGGTTGACAGATACGCAGTATTTT	CAWSVAGGPGLTDTQYF
TRBV7-9	TRBD2	many	TRBJ2-1	TGTGCCAGCAGCTTAGACGGAGCTAGCGGGCAAGGAACGCAGTTCTTC	CASSLDGASGQGTQFF
TRBV3-1	TRBD1	many	TRBJ2-1	TGTGCCAGCAGCAAGGGACAGGGGACGTACAATGAGCAGTTCTTC	CASSKGQGTYNEQFF